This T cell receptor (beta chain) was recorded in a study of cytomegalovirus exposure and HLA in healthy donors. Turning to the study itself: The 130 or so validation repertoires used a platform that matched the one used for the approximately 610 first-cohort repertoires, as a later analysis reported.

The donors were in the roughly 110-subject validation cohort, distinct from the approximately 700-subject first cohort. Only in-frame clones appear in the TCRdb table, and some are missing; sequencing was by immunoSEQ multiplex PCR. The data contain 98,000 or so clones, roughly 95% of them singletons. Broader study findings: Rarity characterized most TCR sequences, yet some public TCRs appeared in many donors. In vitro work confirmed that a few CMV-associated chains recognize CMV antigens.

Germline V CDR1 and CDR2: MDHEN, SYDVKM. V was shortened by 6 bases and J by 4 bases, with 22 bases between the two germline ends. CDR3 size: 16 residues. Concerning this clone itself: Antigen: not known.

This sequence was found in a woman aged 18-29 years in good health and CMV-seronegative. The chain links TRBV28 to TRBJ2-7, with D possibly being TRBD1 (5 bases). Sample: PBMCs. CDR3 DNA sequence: TGTGCCAGCAGACCAATCACCGTGCGGACACCTTACGAGCAGTACTTC. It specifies CASRPITVRTPYEQYF.